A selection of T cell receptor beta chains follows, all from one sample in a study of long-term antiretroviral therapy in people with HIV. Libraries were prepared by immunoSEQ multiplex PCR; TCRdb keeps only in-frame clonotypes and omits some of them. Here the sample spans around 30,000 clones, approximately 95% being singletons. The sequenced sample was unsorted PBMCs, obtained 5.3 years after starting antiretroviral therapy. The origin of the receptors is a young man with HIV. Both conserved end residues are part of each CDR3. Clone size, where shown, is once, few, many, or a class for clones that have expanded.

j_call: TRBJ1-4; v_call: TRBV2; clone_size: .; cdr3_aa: CATLQGSTNEKLFF
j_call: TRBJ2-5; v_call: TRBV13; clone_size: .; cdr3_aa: CASSFGERFGTQYF
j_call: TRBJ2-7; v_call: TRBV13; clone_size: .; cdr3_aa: CASSAGTGYLRQYF
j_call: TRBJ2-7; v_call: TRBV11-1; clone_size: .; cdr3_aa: CASSPTRPSYEQYF
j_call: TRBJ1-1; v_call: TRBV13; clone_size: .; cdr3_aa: CASSLKGTVGFF
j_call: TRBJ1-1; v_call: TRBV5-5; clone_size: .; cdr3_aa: CASSFWDHNTEAFF
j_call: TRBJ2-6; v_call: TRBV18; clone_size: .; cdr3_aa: CASSSPYSGANVLTF
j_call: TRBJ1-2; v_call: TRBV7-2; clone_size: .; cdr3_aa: CASSSRDIFNYGYTF
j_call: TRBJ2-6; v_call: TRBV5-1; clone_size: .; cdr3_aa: CASSPTDSGANVLTF
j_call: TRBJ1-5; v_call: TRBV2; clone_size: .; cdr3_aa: CASIQGVGQPQHF
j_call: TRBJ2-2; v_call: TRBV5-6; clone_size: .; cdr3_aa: CASSPVSRNTGELFF
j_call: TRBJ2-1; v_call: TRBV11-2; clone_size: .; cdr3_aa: CASRPTRRLRWSYNEQFF
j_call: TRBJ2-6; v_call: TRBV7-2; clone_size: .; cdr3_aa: CASSLQAGANVLTF
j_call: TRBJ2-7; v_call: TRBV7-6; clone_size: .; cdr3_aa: CASSRGHGTYEQYF
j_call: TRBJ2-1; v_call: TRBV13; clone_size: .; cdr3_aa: CASNIVGGAGNEQFF
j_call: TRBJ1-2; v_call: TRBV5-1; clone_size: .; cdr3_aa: CASSGETGLVDGYTF
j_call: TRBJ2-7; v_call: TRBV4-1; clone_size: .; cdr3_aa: CASSQEAGNEQYF
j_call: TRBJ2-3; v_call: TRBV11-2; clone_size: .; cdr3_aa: CASSLGTDTQYF
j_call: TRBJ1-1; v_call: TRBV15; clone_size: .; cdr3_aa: CATSRGRLGTEAFF
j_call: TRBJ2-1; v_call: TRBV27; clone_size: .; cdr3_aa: CASSFSGIGKYNEQFF
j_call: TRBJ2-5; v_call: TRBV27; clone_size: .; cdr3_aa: CASSYGGDRGKETQHF
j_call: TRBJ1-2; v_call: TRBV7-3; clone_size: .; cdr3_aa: CASSIGGSYGYTF
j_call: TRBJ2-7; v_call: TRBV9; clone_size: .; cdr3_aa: CASSVGGSSYEQYF
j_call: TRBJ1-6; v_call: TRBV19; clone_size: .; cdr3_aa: CASSFPPSSYNSPLHF
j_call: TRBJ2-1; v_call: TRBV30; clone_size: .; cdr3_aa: CALAGFREQFF
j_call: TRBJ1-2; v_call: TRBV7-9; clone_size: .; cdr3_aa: CASSQSGQGAYGYTF
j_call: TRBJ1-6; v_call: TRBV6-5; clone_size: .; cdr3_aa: CASSYGIHSPLHF
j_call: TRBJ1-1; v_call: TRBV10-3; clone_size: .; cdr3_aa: CAINRDSPNTEAFF
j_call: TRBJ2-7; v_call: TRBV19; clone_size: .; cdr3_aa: CASSTGTVAYEQYF
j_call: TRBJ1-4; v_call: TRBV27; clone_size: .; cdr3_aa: CASSLFATGSTNEKLFF
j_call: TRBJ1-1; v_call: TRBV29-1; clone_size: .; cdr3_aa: CSVRGRRSFTEAFF
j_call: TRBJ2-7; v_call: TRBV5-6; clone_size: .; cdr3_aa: CASSSLGTSGKRPTYEQYF
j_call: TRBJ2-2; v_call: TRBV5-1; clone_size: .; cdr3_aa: CASSLAPTGSTGELFF
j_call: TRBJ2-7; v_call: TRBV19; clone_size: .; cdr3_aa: CASRTAGTGGNEQYF
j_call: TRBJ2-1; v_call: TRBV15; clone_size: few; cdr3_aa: CATRAPAGFPNEQFF
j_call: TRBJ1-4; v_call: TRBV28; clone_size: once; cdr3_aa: CASSPRPGTEKLFF
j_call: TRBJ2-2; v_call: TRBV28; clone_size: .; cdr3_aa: CASSSSGLGTGELFF
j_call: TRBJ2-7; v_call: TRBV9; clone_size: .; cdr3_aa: CASSESGSDFEQYF
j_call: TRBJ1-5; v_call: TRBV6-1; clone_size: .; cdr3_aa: CASSEARSSQLHQPQHF
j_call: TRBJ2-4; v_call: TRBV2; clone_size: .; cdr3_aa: CASSVATSLAKNIQYF